A selection of T cell receptor beta chains follows, all from one sample in a study of beta chain features in type 1 diabetes. Generated by immunoSEQ multiplex PCR, the TCRdb table keeps only in-frame clones and is missing some. The table includes 860,000 or so clones, 15% to 20% detected once. Source material: naive CD4+ T cells from blood. The source of these receptors is a woman aged 18 to 35 in good health. CDR3s include the opening cysteine and the closing phenylalanine or tryptophan. The D gene is left open where the match is weak. Clone sizes are given selectively: once, few, many, or a class where the clone is expanded.

CDR3 DNA | CDR3 protein | clone size | V gene | D gene | CDR3 length | J gene
TGTGCCCGAGGTTCGGGAGCCTATGAGCAGTTCTTC | CARGSGAYEQFF | . | TRBV2 | . | 12 | TRBJ2-1
TGTGCCAGCAACTTCCTTTACGAGCAGTACTTC | CASNFLYEQYF | few | TRBV5-5 | . | 11 | TRBJ2-7
TGTGCCAGCAGGCTGCGTCGTCAGAGTAACACTGAAGCTTTCTTT | CASRLRRQSNTEAFF | few | TRBV6-6 | . | 15 | TRBJ1-1
TGTGCCAGCAGCTTACTAGCGGGCCTGGTAGATACGCAGTATTTT | CASSLLAGLVDTQYF | few | TRBV7-2 | TRBD2 | 15 | TRBJ2-3
TGTGCCAGCAGTTACTCAGGAGGGCTGCCCACAGATACGCAGTATTTT | CASSYSGGLPTDTQYF | . | TRBV6-6 | . | 16 | TRBJ2-3
TGCAGTGCTAGAGACATGGTCGGGCAGTACTTC | CSARDMVGQYF | few | TRBV20-1 | . | 11 | TRBJ2-7
TGCGCCAGCAGTCTAGACCCGGGACCGGACTTGGCCAAAAACATTCAGTACTTC | CASSLDPGPDLAKNIQYF | . | TRBV23-1 | . | 18 | TRBJ2-4
TGTGCCAGCAGCCCAGTCGGACTAGCGGGACGTCGACAGACTCAGTACTTC | CASSPVGLAGRRQTQYF | few | TRBV9 | TRBD2 | 17 | TRBJ2-5
TGTGCCATCAGTGGGGGGGCGGGAGGCCCTGGCGATACGCAGTATTTT | CAISGGAGGPGDTQYF | . | TRBV10-3 | TRBD2 | 16 | TRBJ2-3
TGTGCCACCAGCTATCGGTACAAAAACATTCAGTACTTC | CATSYRYKNIQYF | few | TRBV15 | . | 13 | TRBJ2-4
TGTGCCAGCAGCCTCCTGTCGACCAACACTGAAGCTTTCTTT | CASSLLSTNTEAFF | . | TRBV7-2 | . | 14 | TRBJ1-1
TGCGCCAGCAGCCAAGTCGTGGGGCTACAGCAGTACTTC | CASSQVVGLQQYF | few | TRBV4-3 | . | 13 | TRBJ2-5
TGTGCCAGCAGCGGGCGGGAGTGGTATGAGCAGTTCTTC | CASSGREWYEQFF | . | TRBV9 | TRBD2 | 13 | TRBJ2-1
TGTGCCAGCAGTTTAGTGGACTCCTATAATTCACCCCTCCACTTT | CASSLVDSYNSPLHF | . | TRBV28 | . | 15 | TRBJ1-6
TGTGCCACCCAGTTGAGGGGCGGGAATGAAAAACTGTTTTTT | CATQLRGGNEKLFF | few | TRBV6-5 | . | 14 | TRBJ1-4
TGTGCCAGCACGAAGGTGGGGGGCCCTGCGAGCTCCTACAATGAGCAGTTCTTC | CASTKVGGPASSYNEQFF | few | TRBV11-2 | . | 18 | TRBJ2-1
TGTGCCACCAGCACTAAAGCGGGAGGCTCCTACAATGAGCAGTTCTTC | CATSTKAGGSYNEQFF | few | TRBV15 | TRBD2 | 16 | TRBJ2-1
TGTGCCAGCAGGGTGGGACAGAGCTCCTACAATGAGCAGTTCTTC | CASRVGQSSYNEQFF | few | TRBV28 | TRBD1 | 15 | TRBJ2-1
TGTGCCAGCAGCTCCGCCGGGGGACTCCAAGAGACCCAGTACTTC | CASSSAGGLQETQYF | . | TRBV5-6 | . | 15 | TRBJ2-5
TGTGCCAGTAGCCGCTCGGGACTAGCGGGAGTTGGCGGGGAGCTGTTTTTT | CASSRSGLAGVGGELFF | few | TRBV19 | TRBD2 | 17 | TRBJ2-2
TGTGCCAGCAGTGTGGCTGGGAGCACTGAAGCTTTCTTT | CASSVAGSTEAFF | few | TRBV2 | . | 13 | TRBJ1-1
TGTGCCAGCTCACGTGTGACTGAGACCGGGGAGCTGTTTTTT | CASSRVTETGELFF | few | TRBV18 | . | 14 | TRBJ2-2
TGTGCCAGCAGCTTCTCCGGGGGAGCGCCCTACGAGCAGTACTTC | CASSFSGGAPYEQYF | few | TRBV7-3 | . | 15 | TRBJ2-7
TGTGCCAGTAGTAGTGGGGGAGCCTACGAGCAGTACTTC | CASSSGGAYEQYF | . | TRBV19 | . | 13 | TRBJ2-7
TGTGCCAGCAGCTCGGCCCGTGGCATTTTGGACTATGGCTACACCTTC | CASSSARGILDYGYTF | . | TRBV7-9 | . | 16 | TRBJ1-2
TGTGCCAGCAGGGGACCAGGAGATACGCAGTATTTT | CASRGPGDTQYF | . | TRBV2 | . | 12 | TRBJ2-3
TGCGCCAGCAGCCAAAAGCCGAACACTGAAGCTTTCTTT | CASSQKPNTEAFF | . | TRBV4-1 | . | 13 | TRBJ1-1
TGCGCCAGCAGCTCCGGACTAGCGGGAGTCACCGGGGAGCTGTTTTTT | CASSSGLAGVTGELFF | . | TRBV5-1 | TRBD2 | 16 | TRBJ2-2
TGCAGCGCCGGGACTAGCGCAAACAATGAGCAGTTCTTC | CSAGTSANNEQFF | few | TRBV29-1 | TRBD2 | 13 | TRBJ2-1